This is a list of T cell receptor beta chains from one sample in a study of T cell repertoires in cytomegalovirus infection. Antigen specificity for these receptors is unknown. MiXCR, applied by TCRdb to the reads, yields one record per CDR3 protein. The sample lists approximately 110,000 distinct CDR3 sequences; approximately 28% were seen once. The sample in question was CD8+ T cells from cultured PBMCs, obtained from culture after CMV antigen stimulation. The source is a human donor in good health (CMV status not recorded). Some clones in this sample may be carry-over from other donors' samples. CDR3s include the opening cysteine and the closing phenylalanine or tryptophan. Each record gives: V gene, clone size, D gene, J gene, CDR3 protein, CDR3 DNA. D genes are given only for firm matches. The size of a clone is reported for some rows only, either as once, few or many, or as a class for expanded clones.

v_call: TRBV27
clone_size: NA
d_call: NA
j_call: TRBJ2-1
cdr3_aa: CASSPTSSSYNEQFF
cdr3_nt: TGTGCCAGCAGTCCGACATCGAGCTCCTACAATGAGCAGTTCTTC

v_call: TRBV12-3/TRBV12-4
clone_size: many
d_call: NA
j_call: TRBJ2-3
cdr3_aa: CASSPHRPNTDTQYF
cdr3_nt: TGTGCCAGCAGTCCCCACAGGCCGAACACAGATACGCAGTATTTT

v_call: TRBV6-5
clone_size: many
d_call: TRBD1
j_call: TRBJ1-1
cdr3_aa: CASLREGGGYEDTEAFF
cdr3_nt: TGTGCCAGCCTCCGGGAGGGAGGGGGCTATGAGGACACTGAAGCTTTCTTT

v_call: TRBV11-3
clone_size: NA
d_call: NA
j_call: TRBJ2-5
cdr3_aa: CASRGQSQETQYF
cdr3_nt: TGTGCCAGCAGGGGACAATCCCAAGAGACCCAGTACTTC

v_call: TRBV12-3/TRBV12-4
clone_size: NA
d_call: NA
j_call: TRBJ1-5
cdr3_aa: CASSFGSRGNQPQHF
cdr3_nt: TGTGCCAGCAGTTTTGGCTCCAGGGGCAATCAGCCCCAGCATTTT

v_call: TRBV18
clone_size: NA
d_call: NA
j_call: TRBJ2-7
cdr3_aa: CASSPTEKGHEQYF
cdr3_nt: TGTGCCAGCTCACCCACGGAAAAGGGCCACGAGCAGTACTTC

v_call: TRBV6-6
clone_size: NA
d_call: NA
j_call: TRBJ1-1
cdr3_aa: CASSYSTVMNTEAFF
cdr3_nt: TGTGCCAGCAGTTACTCCACAGTCATGAACACTGAAGCTTTCTTT

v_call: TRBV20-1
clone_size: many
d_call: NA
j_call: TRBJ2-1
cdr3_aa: CSAPEEGGGNEQFF
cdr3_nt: TGCAGTGCACCCGAAGAGGGGGGGGGCAATGAGCAGTTCTTC

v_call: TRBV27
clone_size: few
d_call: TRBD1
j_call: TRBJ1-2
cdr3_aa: CASMGQEVPTPF
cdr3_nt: TGTGCCAGCATGGGACAGGAGGTCCCAACCCCCTTC

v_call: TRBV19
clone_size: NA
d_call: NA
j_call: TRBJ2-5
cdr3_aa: CATLGETQYF
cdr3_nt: TGTGCCACCCTCGGGGAGACCCAGTACTTC

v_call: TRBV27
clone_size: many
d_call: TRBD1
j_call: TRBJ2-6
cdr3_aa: CASREFPGQGDSGANVLTF
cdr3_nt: TGTGCCAGCAGAGAATTTCCGGGACAGGGGGACTCTGGGGCCAACGTCCTGACTTTC

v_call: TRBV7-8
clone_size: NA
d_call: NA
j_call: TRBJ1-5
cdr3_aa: CASSLIGEQPQHF
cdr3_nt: TGTGCCAGCAGCTTAATAGGGGAACAGCCCCAGCATTTT

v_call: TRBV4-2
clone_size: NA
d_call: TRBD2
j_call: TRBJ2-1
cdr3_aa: CASSPRGYDGEQFF
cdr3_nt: TGTGCCAGCAGCCCGCGGGGGTACGATGGTGAGCAGTTCTTC

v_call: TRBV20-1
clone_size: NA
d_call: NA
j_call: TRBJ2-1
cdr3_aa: CSARLVNEQFF
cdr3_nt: TGCAGTGCTAGGCTAGTCAATGAGCAGTTCTTC